The clone carrying this T cell receptor beta chain was seen a handful of times. Its specificity is not known. Through a sample-barcoded 5' primer and a J-beta primer mix, a second PCR was run for roughly 6 to 11 cycles. Each CDR3 protein is one row after TCRdb ran MiXCR on the 5' RACE reads. In the table there are 600,000 to 1,000,000 distinct CDR3 sequences, around a quarter of which are singletons. The sample originates from a study of blood T cells in healthy people across ages. The study, taken as a whole, reports: TCR beta diversity was tightly associated with the proportion of naive T cells.

Trimming removed 2 bases from V and 4 bases from J; junction bases left unmatched: 13. There are 18 residues in the CDR3. Germline-derived CDR1 and CDR2 are MGHRA and YSYEKL. This sample also belongs to another study, concerning T cells of mothers and their children.

The sequenced sample was blood. The chain carries TRBV4-1 and TRBJ1-5, with 8 bases lining up with TRBD1. This sequence was found in a boy aged 5-17 years in good health. This CDR3 is CASSQNILDREANQPQHF. CDR3 DNA sequence: TGCGCCAGCAGCCAAAACATATTGGACAGGGAGGCGAATCAGCCCCAGCATTTT.